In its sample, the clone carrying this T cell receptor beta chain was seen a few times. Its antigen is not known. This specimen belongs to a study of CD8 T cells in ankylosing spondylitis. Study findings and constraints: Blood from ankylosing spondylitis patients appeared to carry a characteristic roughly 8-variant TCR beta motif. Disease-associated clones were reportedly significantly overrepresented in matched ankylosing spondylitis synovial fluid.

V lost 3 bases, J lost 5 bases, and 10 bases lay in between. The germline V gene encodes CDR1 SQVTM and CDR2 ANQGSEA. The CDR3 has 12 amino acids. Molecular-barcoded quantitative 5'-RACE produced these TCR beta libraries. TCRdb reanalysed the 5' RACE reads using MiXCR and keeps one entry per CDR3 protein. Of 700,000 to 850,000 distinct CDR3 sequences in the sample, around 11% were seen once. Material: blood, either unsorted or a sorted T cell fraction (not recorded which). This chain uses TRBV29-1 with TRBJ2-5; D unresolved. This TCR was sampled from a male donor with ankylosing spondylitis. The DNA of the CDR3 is TGCAGCGTTGATAGGGTAGGGGAGACCCAGTACTTC. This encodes CSVDRVGETQYF. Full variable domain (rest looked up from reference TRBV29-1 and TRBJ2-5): SAVISQKPSRDICQRGTSLTIQCQVDSQVTMMFWYRQQPGQSLTLIATANQGSEATYESGFVIDKFPISRPNLTFSTLTVSNMSPEDSSIYLCSVDRVGETQYFGPGTRLLVL.